Listed below are T cell receptor beta chains from one sample, sequenced in a study of PD-L1 blockade in urothelial cancer. This table comes from immunoSEQ multiplex PCR, and its TCRdb copy is limited to in-frame clones, with some not included. Of approximately 56,000 clones in the sample, less than 90% were seen once. The material was PBMCs, obtained around atezolizumab (anti-PD-L1) treatment. These receptors all stem from a man aged 65 to 85 with urothelial cancer. The CDR3 runs from the conserved cysteine through the conserved F or W. Fields, in order: V gene, CDR3 protein.

v_call: TRBV19
cdr3_aa: CASTKGLNYGYTF

v_call: TRBV29-1
cdr3_aa: CSVGGGTDTQYF

v_call: TRBV2
cdr3_aa: CASRGTDTDTQYF

v_call: TRBV5-8
cdr3_aa: CASSLSRVNTEAFF

v_call: TRBV7-8
cdr3_aa: CASSREDSVETQYF

v_call: TRBV6-1
cdr3_aa: CASSANEKLFF

v_call: TRBV5-1
cdr3_aa: CASSPGQGRVVNEKLFF

v_call: TRBV2
cdr3_aa: CASSVEGERYAYF

v_call: TRBV9
cdr3_aa: CASSVVDSQSSGNTIYF

v_call: TRBV7-7
cdr3_aa: CASSLSENTEAFF

v_call: TRBV6-6
cdr3_aa: CASWGGGLDTQYF

v_call: TRBV5-1
cdr3_aa: CASSPDSDETQYF

v_call: TRBV6-4
cdr3_aa: CASSDSRGYTF

v_call: TRBV5-1
cdr3_aa: CASSLGGQGNTGELFF

v_call: TRBV5-1
cdr3_aa: CASSGTGGSGNTIYF

v_call: TRBV5-1
cdr3_aa: CASSWGGGSGTEAFF

v_call: TRBV5-1
cdr3_aa: CASGGVVYNEQFF

v_call: TRBV5-1
cdr3_aa: CASTPLAGGNYEQYF

v_call: TRBV4-1
cdr3_aa: CASSQLGLAGAYNEQFF

v_call: TRBV9
cdr3_aa: CASSVGGGSGQVTQYF

v_call: TRBV18
cdr3_aa: CASSRVSEGKLFF

v_call: TRBV7-9
cdr3_aa: CASSLPAGELFF

v_call: TRBV9
cdr3_aa: CASSVAQGNSPLHF

v_call: TRBV21-1
cdr3_aa: CASSKEPRARIRGTSLTSNEQFF

v_call: TRBV19
cdr3_aa: CASSIVGPGQPQHF

v_call: TRBV5-6
cdr3_aa: CASSLDRGGDTDTQYF

v_call: TRBV2
cdr3_aa: CASRRDSYEKLFF

v_call: TRBV6-5
cdr3_aa: CASSYSSQGNYGYTF

v_call: TRBV7-9
cdr3_aa: CASSPDRGLRDQPQHF

v_call: TRBV10-2
cdr3_aa: CASWTGDTEAFF

v_call: TRBV9
cdr3_aa: CASSRLGESGFRSGNTIYF

v_call: TRBV5-5
cdr3_aa: CASSLSQGFYEQYF

v_call: TRBV25-1
cdr3_aa: CASSEKVGQGEYEQYF

v_call: TRBV13
cdr3_aa: CASSSYTEAFF

v_call: TRBV6-5
cdr3_aa: CASSVPGLNTEAFF

v_call: TRBV5-6
cdr3_aa: CASSLRGGQFNYGYTF

v_call: TRBV5-4
cdr3_aa: CASHPGTSGPSSTDTQYF

v_call: TRBV19
cdr3_aa: CASSIWGDVGPYNEQFF